The present T cell receptor beta chain was sequenced within a study of T-cell reconstitution after alpha-beta-depleted transplantation in children. Germline V gene lookup returns CDR1 LGHNA and CDR2 YSLEER. The CDR3 is made up of 17 amino acids. V gave up 1 base and J gave up 4 bases; unmatched junction bases: 10. A library of TCRbeta sequences, prepared with unique molecular identifiers, was generated. TCRdb passed the PCR reads through MiXCR, listing each CDR3 protein once. The profile covers 640,000 or so distinct CDR3 sequences, with 16% appearing a single time and 1.1% taken by the ten largest. The V and J genes are TRBV4-3 and TRBJ1-3, with TRBD1 identical over 7 bases. This sample comprised PBMCs from the stem cell graft donor, obtained from the stem cell graft. This clonotype was obtained from a human donor who donated a stem cell graft to a child with acute myeloid leukemia. The CDR3 sequence is CASSQAPYRGSGNTIYF. The CDR3 region has the DNA TGCGCCAGCAGCCAAGCTCCTTACAGGGGTTCGGGAAACACCATATATTTT.